One and the same sample provided the 26 T cell receptor beta chains below, sequenced in a study of graft-versus-host responses after intestinal transplantation. The assay was immunoSEQ multiplex PCR, and TCRdb's table has in-frame clones only and misses some. The sample consists of tens of thousands of clones, around 93% of them appearing once. No antigen has been assigned to these receptors. The sample was unstimulated CD8+ T cells sorted from spleen or lymph node cells, taken before transplant. The receptors shown here come from a human donor who was the organ donor for an intestinal transplant.

The chain is built from TRBV28 and TRBJ1-2, with D hard to call. The V gene lost 6 bases and the J gene lost 4 bases, with 21 bases spanning the gap. Per the germline V gene, CDR1 is MDHEN and CDR2 is SYDVKM. The CDR3 is 16 amino acids. This chain's CDR3 is CASSLQRAQRPYGYTF. CDR3 coding DNA: TGTGCCAGCAGCCTGCAGAGGGCCCAACGACCCTATGGCTACACCTTC.

This rearrangement joins TRBV7-9 to TRBJ2-1; 14 nucleotides align to TRBD2. There are 18 residues in the CDR3. Losses at the gene ends were 5 bases for V and 2 bases for J; bases not matched to a gene: 8. The germline CDR1 and CDR2 sequences are SEHNR and FQNEAQ (reference sequence). The chain's CDR3 is CASSPPGLAGETYNEQFF. The CDR3 region has the DNA TGTGCCAGCAGCCCCCCGGGACTAGCGGGAGAAACCTACAATGAGCAGTTCTTC.

V and J are TRBV6-1 and TRBJ2-3; a possible D gene is TRBD1 (5 bases). The CDR3 runs to 13 residues. The ends were cut back, 7 bases at V and 2 bases at J, with 10 bases in the middle. Looked up from germline, CDR1 is MNHNS and CDR2 is SASEGT. DNA of the CDR3: TGTGCCAGCATTGGCAGGGACACAGATACGCAGTATTTT. It encodes CASIGRDTDTQYF.

The rearrangement joins TRBV10-3 to TRBJ1-2; D is unclear. The germline CDR1 and CDR2 sequences are ENHRY and SYGVKD. This CDR3 is 14 amino acids long. Trimming shortened V by 3 bases and J by 0 bases, and 8 bases separated the two germline ends. This CDR3 reads CAISDLQPNYGYTF. The CDR3 region has the DNA TGTGCCATCAGTGATCTGCAGCCTAACTATGGCTACACCTTC.

The V gene is TRBV11-2, the J gene TRBJ2-7; D is unresolved. CDR3 length: 15 residues. CDR1 is SGHAT, CDR2 FQNNGV, per germline. Trimming took off 5 bases at V and 2 bases at J, with 16 bases between the two ends. CDR3 nucleotide sequence: TGTGCCAGCAGCCCCCCCCAACGCGTAGCCTACGAGCAGTACTTC. Translated: CASSPPQRVAYEQYF.

Here the CDR3 reads CASSATSGMNEQFF. The CDR3 nucleotides read TGTGCCAGCAGCGCGACTAGCGGGATGAATGAGCAGTTCTTC. This chain uses TRBV7-8 with TRBJ2-1; 11 bases are shared with TRBD2. The CDR3 has 14 residues. The V segment lost 5 bases and the J segment 7 bases; nucleotides outside the gene matches: 4. From germline, CDR1 is SGHVS and CDR2 FQNEAQ.

The chain uses TRBV11-2 and TRBJ2-5, with 7 bases identical to TRBD2. The length of the CDR3 is 16 residues. In germline, CDR1 is SGHAT, CDR2 FQNNGV. The V and J ends lost 3 bases and 4 bases, in that order; junction bases with no gene match: 11. CDR3: CASSFLGGGEGETQYF. CDR3 nucleotide sequence: TGTGCCAGCAGCTTCCTTGGCGGGGGAGAAGGAGAGACCCAGTACTTC.

The genes are TRBV4-1 and TRBJ1-2, with a tentative D call TRBD1 (6 bases). V was clipped by 4 bases and J by 3 bases, with 21 bases between them. CDR3 length: 17 amino acids. CDR1 and CDR2 from the germline V gene are MGHRA and YSYEKL. CDR3 amino acids: CASSRQEGSLGDYGYTF. CDR3 sequence (DNA): TGCGCCAGCAGCCGACAGGAGGGCAGTCTGGGTGACTATGGCTACACCTTC.

The chain has TRBV11-1 and TRBJ1-4; D is perhaps TRBD1 (5 bases). The CDR3 covers 15 residues. The V gene lost 5 bases and the J gene lost 7 bases, with 17 bases spanning the gap. The V gene's germline CDR1 is SGHAT and CDR2 FQDESV (reference sequence). The CDR3, as DNA: TGTGCCAGCAGCCCCGGACCGGGGCGGGGTGAAAAACTGTTTTTT. This translates into CASSPGPGRGEKLFF. Based on the CDR3 plus reference TRBV11-1 and TRBJ1-4, the full variable domain is EAEVAQSPRYKITEKSQAVAFWCDPISGHATLYWYRQILGQGPELLVQFQDESVVDDSQLPKDRFSAERLKGVDSTLKIQPAELGDSAMYLCASSPGPGRGEKLFFGSGTQLSVL.

This chain joins TRBV4-1 and TRBJ1-1, with a tentative D call TRBD1 (6 bases). Germline V CDR1 and CDR2: MGHRA, YSYEKL. The CDR3 extends over 15 amino acids. V lost 4 bases and J lost 0, with 12 bases in between. The CDR3 spells CASSRTEMLNTEAFF. CDR3 coding DNA: TGCGCCAGCAGCCGGACAGAGATGTTGAACACTGAAGCTTTCTTT.

This chain connects TRBV29-1 to TRBJ1-2; D possibly corresponds to TRBD1 (5 bases). Germline CDR1 is SQVTM and CDR2 is ANQGSEA. The CDR3 sequence is 13 residues long. Trimming stripped 6 bases from V and 4 bases from J, with 15 bases between. CDR3 in amino acids: CSVEMTVSYGYTF. CDR3 DNA: TGCAGCGTCGAGATGACAGTGAGCTATGGCTACACCTTC.

V is TRBV10-3 and J is TRBJ2-1; 10 bases match TRBD2. Germline loops: CDR1 ENHRY, CDR2 SYGVKD. This CDR3 comprises 17 residues. V lost 11 bases and J lost 6; bases outside the gene matches: 19. The CDR3 DNA follows: TGTGCCGTCGGGGGCAGGCTTGGACTAGCGGTTTTCAATGAGCAGTTCTTC. Translating it yields CAVGGRLGLAVFNEQFF.

The chain couples TRBV9 to TRBJ2-7, with 12 nucleotides matching TRBD2. Trimming removed 3 bases from V and 4 bases from J; junction bases left unmatched: 8. CDR1 is SGDLS and CDR2 is YYNGEE in the germline V gene. The CDR3 is 16 amino acids. This CDR3 reads CASSAGLAGSGYEQYF. Written as DNA, the CDR3 is TGTGCCAGCAGCGCCGGACTAGCGGGATCTGGATACGAGCAGTACTTC.

The chain joins TRBV27 to TRBJ2-7; 8 positions match TRBD2. The length of the CDR3 is 15 residues. CDR1 MNHEY and CDR2 SMNVEV come from the germline V gene (reference sequence). V shed 5 bases and J 4 bases; nucleotides not matched to a gene: 10. The CDR3 nucleotides read TGTGCCAGCAGTCAAACCAGCGGGAGCGGGTACGAGCAGTACTTC. Protein sequence: CASSQTSGSGYEQYF.

The chain employs TRBV9 and TRBJ1-1, with D possibly being TRBD1 (5 bases). This CDR3 contains 13 residues. CDR1 and CDR2 from the germline V gene are SGDLS and YYNGEE. Deletions cut 2 bases from V and 7 bases from J, with 12 bases between. The CDR3 DNA follows: TGTGCCAGCAGCGTCGGGGGGGAAAGTGAAGCTTTCTTT. This gives the protein CASSVGGESEAFF.

This chain joins TRBV4-1 and TRBJ2-4; possibly TRBD1 for D (6 bases). This CDR3 region has 15 residues. Trimming took off 1 base at V and 8 bases at J, with 15 bases between the two ends. CDR1 and CDR2 from the germline V gene are MGHRA and YSYEKL. The CDR3, as DNA: TGCGCCAGCAGCCAAGTAGCACAGGGCAGGGACATTCAGTACTTC. Protein product: CASSQVAQGRDIQYF.

This chain connects TRBV19 to TRBJ1-1; tentatively, D is TRBD1 (5 bases). Germline CDR1 and CDR2: LNHDA and SQIVND (reference sequence). This CDR3 contains 15 residues. Trimming pared 3 bases from V and 1 base from J, leaving 12 bases between. CDR3 protein: CASSIRTRENTEAFF. In nucleotides, the CDR3 is TGTGCCAGTAGTATTAGAACCAGGGAGAACACTGAAGCTTTCTTT.

This chain joins TRBV7-3 and TRBJ2-3; tentative D call: TRBD1 (6 bases). The CDR3 extends over 15 amino acids. Between the trimmed V and J ends, which lost 2 bases and 6 bases, there was a span of 15 bases. Germline loops: CDR1 SGHTA, CDR2 FQGTGA. CDR3: CASSLGGFDRDTQYF. For the CDR3, the DNA is TGTGCCAGCAGCTTAGGCGGTTTCGACAGGGATACGCAGTATTTT.

CDR3 region: CASSLEGIRGARNSPLHF. CDR3 coding DNA: TGCGCCAGCAGCTTGGAGGGAATCAGGGGCGCTCGGAATTCACCCCTCCACTTT. This rearrangement joins TRBV5-1 to TRBJ1-6; TRBD1 is a possible D gene (6 bases). Trimming took off 0 bases at V and 7 bases at J, with 20 bases between the two ends. Looked up from germline, CDR1 is SGHRS and CDR2 is YFSETQ. The CDR3 has 18 residues.

In this sample, this clone turned up a few times. CDR3 DNA: TGTGCCAGCAGTTCCGAGGGAAAGTTAGGCAATCAGCCCCAGCATTTT. Translated, it gives CASSSEGKLGNQPQHF. The chain employs TRBV28 and TRBJ1-5; D is undetermined. The V gene lost 4 bases and the J gene lost 2 bases, with 15 bases spanning the gap. CDR1 and CDR2 (germline): MDHEN, SYDVKM. CDR3 size: 16 residues.

The chain is built from TRBV11-2 and TRBJ2-5; D remains ambiguous. The V gene lost 5 bases and the J gene lost 2 bases, with 3 bases spanning the gap. CDR1 and CDR2 (germline): SGHAT, FQNNGV. The CDR3 extends over 11 amino acids. CDR3 bases: TGTGCCAGCAGCCATCAAGAGACCCAGTACTTC. It is translated as CASSHQETQYF.

This chain connects TRBV7-4 to TRBJ1-1; the match to TRBD1 covers 9 bases. V lost 2 bases to trimming and J lost 2 bases; unmatched junction nucleotides: 12. This CDR3 comprises 18 residues. Looked up from germline, CDR1 is SGHVT and CDR2 is SQSDAQ. CDR3 amino acids: CASSLRRPGTGFNTEAFF. The DNA for the CDR3 is TGTGCCAGCAGCTTAAGACGTCCCGGGACAGGGTTTAACACTGAAGCTTTCTTT.

Written as DNA, the CDR3 is TGTGCCAGCAGTGATGAGCAGGGAGCCCTCTCTGGGGCCAACGTCCTGACTTTC. The encoded protein is CASSDEQGALSGANVLTF. The V and J genes are TRBV6-1 and TRBJ2-6, with D perhaps assigned TRBD1 or TRBD2 (5 bases each). CDR1 and CDR2 (germline): MNHNS, SASEGT. V dropped 3 bases and J dropped 0 bases, with 15 bases sitting between them. This CDR3 has 18 residues.

In its sample, this clone was seen a few times. The CDR3 reads CASSLGVNEQFF. CDR3 nucleotide sequence: TGCGCCAGCAGCTTAGGGGTAAATGAGCAGTTCTTC. The genes are TRBV5-1 and TRBJ2-1; possibly TRBD1 for D (5 bases). CDR1 and CDR2 from the germline V gene are SGHRS and YFSETQ. The CDR3 is made up of 12 amino acids. The germline V and J ends were trimmed by 2 bases and 7 bases, with 7 bases remaining between them.

This chain links TRBV6-5 with TRBJ2-3; D is unresolved. With 5 bases removed from V and 3 bases from J, the gap between germline ends came to 9 bases. Germline V gives CDR1 MNHEY, CDR2 SVGAGI. The CDR3 is 13 amino acids. CDR3 nucleotides: TGTGCCAGCAGTGATCGAGAGACAGATACGCAGTATTTT. Protein product: CASSDRETDTQYF.

The chain has TRBV11-2 and TRBJ1-4; D is unclear. Between the trimmed V and J ends, which lost 3 bases and 0 bases, there was a span of 8 bases. The CDR3 is 15 amino acids. Germline assignment: CDR1 SGHAT and CDR2 FQNNGV. The CDR3 is CASSLGSATNEKLFF. In DNA form, the CDR3 reads TGTGCCAGCAGCTTGGGCAGTGCAACTAATGAAAAACTGTTTTTT.